One and the same sample provided the 26 T cell receptor beta chains below, sequenced in a study of cytotoxic CD8 clonotypes in ibrutinib-treated CLL. The assay was immunoSEQ multiplex PCR, and TCRdb's table has in-frame clones only and misses some. The sample yields hundreds of thousands of clones, 60% to 80% seen once. The sequencing here drew on PBMCs, taken after 12 months of ibrutinib treatment. The source of these receptors is a human donor with chronic lymphocytic leukemia.

The rearrangement joins TRBV7-8 to TRBJ1-1; D gene ambiguous. Between the trimmed V and J ends, which lost 5 bases and 0 bases, there was a span of 16 bases. This CDR3 has 16 residues. CDR1 is SGHVS and CDR2 is FQNEAQ in the germline V gene. The CDR3 DNA sequence: TGTGCCAGCAGCCCTTTAGTGGGTAAAATGAACACTGAAGCTTTCTTT. Its translation: CASSPLVGKMNTEAFF.

The CDR3 DNA follows: TGTGCCAGCAGCTTAGACATTTATGGCTACACCTTC. Its translation is CASSLDIYGYTF. The J gene is TRBJ1-2, the V gene TRBV7-2; unclear D gene. This CDR3 has 12 amino acids. CDR1 SGHTA and CDR2 FQGNSA come from the germline V gene. V lost 1 base, J lost 5 bases, and 5 bases lay in between.

This chain uses TRBV30 with TRBJ2-7; D tentatively reads TRBD1 or TRBD2 (5 bases each). Germline V gene sequence: CDR1 GTSNPN, CDR2 SVGIG (reference sequence). The CDR3 loop spans 14 amino acids. V was trimmed by 3 bases and J by 0 bases, leaving 12 bases between them. The CDR3 reads CAWRGRDPSYEQYF. The CDR3 nucleotides read TGTGCCTGGAGGGGCCGGGACCCCTCCTACGAGCAGTACTTC.

The CDR3 is CATSRAREGSNQPQHF. In nucleotides, the CDR3 is TGTGCCACCAGCAGAGCGCGGGAGGGGAGCAATCAGCCCCAGCATTTT. The chain combines TRBV15 with TRBJ1-5; D is possibly TRBD1 (5 bases). V lost 1 base, J lost 1 base, and 11 bases lay in between. Germline lookup yields CDR1 LNHNV and CDR2 YYDKDF (reference sequence). This CDR3 has 16 amino acids. The full variable domain, rest sourced from reference TRBV15 and TRBJ1-5, is DAMVIQNPRYQVTQFGKPVTLSCSQTLNHNVMYWYQQKSSQAPKLLFHYYDKDFNNEADTPDNFQSRRPNTSFCFLDIRSPGLGDTAMYLCATSRAREGSNQPQHFGDGTRLSIL.

This rearrangement joins TRBV4-1 to TRBJ1-2, with unresolved D. The CDR3 covers 13 residues. V lost 0 bases and J 8 bases, leaving 10 bases between the germline ends. Germline V gene lookup returns CDR1 MGHRA and CDR2 YSYEKL. The CDR3 DNA reads TGCGCCAGCAGCCAAGAGCCTCCTATAGGCTACACCTTC. It encodes CASSQEPPIGYTF.

The chain uses TRBV6-6 and TRBJ1-1, with D hard to call. The V gene lost 6 bases and the J gene lost 1 base, with 12 bases spanning the gap. Germline CDR1 reads MNHNY; CDR2 reads SVGAGI (reference sequence). The CDR3 covers 14 residues. The CDR3: CASRQSLGNTEAFF. The CDR3 DNA reads TGTGCCAGCAGGCAATCTTTAGGGAACACTGAAGCTTTCTTT.

The V call is TRBV19, the J call TRBJ2-2; D might be TRBD1 or TRBD2, each matching 5 bases. V lost 8 bases and J lost 5, with 18 bases in between. The length of the CDR3 is 15 residues. The germline V gene has CDR1 LNHDA and CDR2 SQIVND (reference sequence). The CDR3 sequence is CASLQSWGGTGELFF. CDR3 DNA: TGTGCCAGTTTACAAAGTTGGGGCGGGACCGGGGAGCTGTTTTTT. Using reference TRBV19 and TRBJ2-2 for the parts outside the CDR3, the full variable domain is DGGITQSPKYLFRKEGQNVTLSCEQNLNHDAMYWYRQDPGQGLRLIYYSQIVNDFQKGDIAEGYSVSREKKESFPLTVTSAQKNPTAFYLCASLQSWGGTGELFFGEGSRLTVL.

This clone turned up a few times. This chain uses TRBV30 with TRBJ2-1, with D perhaps TRBD1 or TRBD2 (5 bases each). Per germline, CDR1 GTSNPN and CDR2 SVGIG (reference sequence). The V and J ends lost 0 bases and 4 bases respectively, with 16 bases between them. This CDR3 comprises 16 residues. DNA for the CDR3: TGTGCCTGGAGTGTACGAGGGCAGGGACCTTACAATGAGCAGTTCTTC. This sequence encodes CAWSVRGQGPYNEQFF.

J is TRBJ1-1 and V is TRBV9; no clear D. Per the germline V gene, CDR1 is SGDLS and CDR2 is YYNGEE. The CDR3 spans 13 residues. The V end lost 0 bases, the J end lost 5 bases, and 8 bases lay between the germline ends. The CDR3 DNA reads as TGTGCCAGCAGCGTAGTAGACGGGACTGAAGCTTTCTTT. The encoded protein is CASSVVDGTEAFF.

The rearrangement uses TRBV6-1 and TRBJ1-2; D remains unclear. The V gene's germline CDR1 is MNHNS and CDR2 SASEGT. CDR3 length equals 14 residues. V was cut by 2 bases and J by 4 bases, with 11 bases left in between. The CDR3 loop is CASSEPGFFYGYTF. In nucleotides, the CDR3 is TGTGCCAGCAGTGAACCCGGGTTTTTCTATGGCTACACCTTC.

The CDR3 reads CASSGRTGPNSPLHF. In DNA form, the CDR3 reads TGTGCCAGCAGCGGGCGGACAGGACCAAATTCACCCCTCCACTTT. The chain couples TRBV9 to TRBJ1-6, with 7 bases that match TRBD1. Per the germline V gene, CDR1 is SGDLS and CDR2 is YYNGEE. This CDR3 is 15 amino acids long. The trim removed 3 bases at V and 7 bases at J, leaving 7 bases unmatched. The variable domain in full, completed from reference TRBV9 and TRBJ1-6, reads DSGVTQTPKHLITATGQRVTLRCSPRSGDLSVYWYQQSLDQGLQFLIQYYNGEERAKGNILERFSAQQFPDLHSELNLSSLELGDSALYFCASSGRTGPNSPLHFGNGTRLTVT.

This sequence joins TRBV9 and TRBJ2-3, with 10 bases lining up with TRBD2. The CDR3 is 16 amino acids. Germline trimming cut 3 bases from V and 3 bases from J; bases unmatched to any gene: 7. Germline values: CDR1 SGDLS, CDR2 YYNGEE. The CDR3 DNA follows: TGTGCCAGCAGCGCAGGGACTAGCGAACTTACAGATACGCAGTATTTT. Translated, it gives CASSAGTSELTDTQYF.

The V call is TRBV21-1, the J call TRBJ1-2; the table's TRBD1 call for D was not verified on the DNA. TRBV21-1 has pseudogene status. The CDR3 spans 16 residues. The CDR3 sequence: CASSNWDRGGNYGYTF. CDR3 nucleotides: TGTGCCAGCAGCAATTGGGACAGGGGAGGAAACTATGGCTACACCTTC.

Concerning this clone: Other DNA sequences within the sample encode an identical CDR3. This chain joins TRBV6-5 and TRBJ1-1, with 7 bases aligning to TRBD1. This CDR3 comprises 15 residues. V lost 0 bases to trimming and J lost 0 bases; unmatched junction nucleotides: 1. The germline V gene encodes CDR1 MNHEY and CDR2 SVGAGI. The CDR3 spells CASSYSGTVNTEAFF. DNA of the CDR3: TGTGCCAGCAGTTACTCGGGGACAGTGAACACTGAAGCTTTCTTT.

This clone was recorded a few times. The chain is built from TRBV6-5 and TRBJ1-1; D not resolved. Trimming cost V 1 base and J 3 bases, with 6 bases left between them. The germline V gene has CDR1 MNHEY and CDR2 SVGAGI. The CDR3 length is 13 residues. CDR3 in amino acids: CASSYLRDTEAFF. In DNA form, the CDR3 reads TGTGCCAGCAGTTACTTAAGGGACACTGAAGCTTTCTTT.

This CDR3 is CASSTAYYGYTF. For the CDR3, the DNA is TGTGCCAGCAGCACAGCCTACTATGGCTACACCTTC. V gene TRBV7-2 combines with J gene TRBJ1-2; D gene unclear. The CDR3 loop spans 12 amino acids. V dropped 5 bases and J dropped 3 bases, with 7 bases sitting between them. Germline V CDR1 and CDR2: SGHTA, FQGNSA.

This chain joins TRBV5-1 and TRBJ2-6, with D tentatively TRBD1 (5 bases). The CDR3 runs 15 residues. Germline V gene lookup returns CDR1 SGHRS and CDR2 YFSETQ. The ends were cut back, 4 bases at V and 1 base at J, with 9 bases in the middle. CDR3 sequence: CASSVTVSGANVLTF. The CDR3 region has the DNA TGCGCCAGCAGCGTGACAGTATCTGGGGCCAACGTCCTGACTTTC.

The chain is built from TRBV29-1 and TRBJ1-2; the D is unclear. Per the germline V gene, CDR1 is SQVTM and CDR2 is ANQGSEA. CDR3 length: 12 amino acids. Trimming shortened V by 4 bases and J by 4 bases, and 10 bases separated the two germline ends. The CDR3 here is CSVGEHGYGYTF. The CDR3 DNA reads TGCAGCGTTGGGGAGCATGGCTATGGCTACACCTTC.

The rearrangement links TRBV5-1 to TRBJ2-5; TRBD2 matches 14 bases. In germline, CDR1 is SGHRS, CDR2 YFSETQ. V shed 2 bases, J shed 3 bases, and the junction held 3 bases outside the gene matches. The CDR3 spans 16 residues. CDR3 in DNA: TGCGCCAGCAGCTTACCGGGACTAGCGGGGGAAGAGACCCAGTACTTC. As protein: CASSLPGLAGEETQYF.

The chain is built from TRBV6-1 and TRBJ2-7, with 8 bases lining up with TRBD1. CDR3 length equals 16 residues. V shed 0 bases, J shed 3 bases, and the junction held 7 bases outside the gene matches. The germline gives CDR1 MNHNS, CDR2 SASEGT. The CDR3 nucleotides read TGTGCCAGCAGTGAAGCGGGGCAGGGGGCACTCTACGAGCAGTACTTC. This translates into CASSEAGQGALYEQYF.

The V call is TRBV30, the J call TRBJ1-1; D gene ambiguous. Germline V gives CDR1 GTSNPN, CDR2 SVGIG (reference sequence). CDR3 length: 13 amino acids. Trimming shortened V by 3 bases and J by 1 base, and 9 bases separated the two germline ends. In nucleotides, the CDR3 is TGTGCCTGGAGCGGCCCAGGGAACACTGAAGCTTTCTTT. Residues: CAWSGPGNTEAFF.

The V and J genes are TRBV5-1 and TRBJ2-5; tentative D call: TRBD1 (6 bases). The CDR3 has 16 amino acids. Trimming shortened V by 4 bases and J by 4 bases, and 20 bases separated the two germline ends. Germline CDR1 and CDR2: SGHRS and YFSETQ. CDR3 DNA sequence: TGCGCCAGCAGCCAATCTCCGGACAGCCGCCGAGAGACCCAGTACTTC. Translated: CASSQSPDSRRETQYF.

This clone was seen only a few times. The gene calls are TRBV4-3 and TRBJ2-1; TRBD1 matches at 9 bases. The V gene's germline CDR1 is LGHNA and CDR2 YSLEER. With 3 bases clipped from V and 11 bases from J, the junction kept 5 bases outside the gene matches. CDR3 length: 13 residues. CDR3 sequence (DNA): TGCGCCAGCAGCCAGAGTGGACAGGGGAAGCAGTTCTTC. It codes for CASSQSGQGKQFF.

The genes are TRBV19 and TRBJ1-1, with a weak D call TRBD1 (6 bases). Germline CDR1 reads LNHDA; CDR2 reads SQIVND (reference sequence). Trimming cost V 5 bases and J 5 bases, with 18 bases left between them. This CDR3 comprises 15 residues. CDR3 amino acids: CASSQNGGLKTEAFF. CDR3 DNA sequence: TGTGCCAGTAGTCAGAACGGGGGGCTAAAGACTGAAGCTTTCTTT.

The chain has TRBV10-2 and TRBJ1-1; 8 bases are shared with TRBD1. V lost 6 bases, J lost 0 bases, and 0 bases stayed unmatched. CDR1 is WSHSY and CDR2 is SAAADI in the germline V gene. The CDR3 is 13 residues long. Here the CDR3 DNA reads TGCGCCAGCAGGGACAGGGTGAACACTGAAGCTTTCTTT. As protein: CASRDRVNTEAFF.

The chain is built from TRBV4-3 and TRBJ2-7, with TRBD2 as a possible D gene (6 bases). The CDR3 contains 16 residues. CDR1 and CDR2 from the germline V gene are LGHNA and YSLEER. The ends were cut back, 0 bases at V and 2 bases at J, with 14 bases in the middle. The CDR3, as DNA: TGCGCCAGCAGCCAAGATCATGGGGGGAGTACCTACGAGCAGTACTTC. Protein sequence: CASSQDHGGSTYEQYF.